The rows below give T cell receptor beta chains drawn from one sample of a study of T cells in Graves' hyperthyroidism and ophthalmopathy. In TCRdb, the multiplex PCR reads were re-called with MiXCR into one record per CDR3 protein. Of roughly 400,000 distinct CDR3 sequences listed, roughly 14% are singletons. The sequenced material came from blood. The receptors originated from a woman between 18 and 29 years old with Graves' hyperthyroidism that later progressed to Graves' ophthalmopathy. Each CDR3 is given with its conserved first and last residue. A D gene is named only where the DNA matches it firmly. A clone size is listed for some rows: how often the clone was seen (once, few, many), or a class if it is expanded.

v_gene: TRBV29-1
j_gene: TRBJ2-6
abundance: NA
d_gene: NA
CDR3aa: CSVDVEGSSGANVLTF
CDR3nt: TGCAGCGTTGATGTGGAAGGGAGCTCTGGGGCCAACGTCCTGACTTTC

v_gene: TRBV7-9
j_gene: TRBJ2-5
abundance: many
d_gene: TRBD1
CDR3aa: CASSRDRGARRETQYF
CDR3nt: TGTGCCAGCAGCCGGGACAGGGGAGCCCGGCGAGAGACCCAGTACTTC

v_gene: TRBV29-1
j_gene: TRBJ2-3
abundance: many
d_gene: TRBD2
CDR3aa: CSVEPVGRGVGDTQYF
CDR3nt: TGCAGCGTTGAACCCGTCGGGAGGGGGGTCGGGGATACGCAGTATTTT

v_gene: TRBV6-2/TRBV6-3
j_gene: TRBJ2-4
abundance: NA
d_gene: NA
CDR3aa: CASSQGGWSKNIQYF
CDR3nt: TGTGCCAGCAGTCAGGGGGGATGGTCCAAAAACATTCAGTACTTC

v_gene: TRBV2
j_gene: TRBJ1-4
abundance: many
d_gene: TRBD1
CDR3aa: CASRGTGGDEKLFF
CDR3nt: TGTGCCAGCAGGGGGACAGGAGGGGATGAAAAACTGTTTTTT

v_gene: TRBV6-1
j_gene: TRBJ2-7
abundance: many
d_gene: NA
CDR3aa: CASSEDHRYVRYEQYF
CDR3nt: TGTGCCAGCAGTGAAGACCACAGATACGTACGCTACGAGCAGTACTTC

v_gene: TRBV6-2/TRBV6-3
j_gene: TRBJ2-1
abundance: NA
d_gene: NA
CDR3aa: CASSLNGSNEQFF
CDR3nt: TGTGCCAGCAGTTTAAACGGGAGCAATGAGCAGTTCTTC

v_gene: TRBV20-1
j_gene: TRBJ2-7
abundance: many
d_gene: TRBD1
CDR3aa: CSALTRQGDEQYF
CDR3nt: TGCAGTGCTCTCACGAGACAGGGAGACGAGCAGTACTTC

v_gene: TRBV7-8
j_gene: TRBJ2-1
abundance: many
d_gene: NA
CDR3aa: CASSSGLSSYNEQFF
CDR3nt: TGTGCCAGCAGCTCCGGACTAAGCTCCTACAATGAGCAGTTCTTC

v_gene: TRBV3-1
j_gene: TRBJ2-1
abundance: many
d_gene: NA
CDR3aa: CASSQFGGFGNEQFF
CDR3nt: TGTGCCAGCAGCCAATTTGGGGGGTTTGGCAATGAGCAGTTCTTC

v_gene: TRBV6-1
j_gene: TRBJ2-3
abundance: many
d_gene: NA
CDR3aa: CASSEAPGFTDTQYF
CDR3nt: TGTGCCAGCAGTGAAGCCCCGGGATTCACAGATACGCAGTATTTT

v_gene: TRBV19
j_gene: TRBJ1-6
abundance: few
d_gene: NA
CDR3aa: CASSISTVANSPLHF
CDR3nt: TGTGCCAGTAGTATCTCGACAGTGGCGAATTCACCCCTCCACTTT

v_gene: TRBV6-2/TRBV6-3
j_gene: TRBJ1-1
abundance: many
d_gene: TRBD1
CDR3aa: CASSYLGTDNTEAFF
CDR3nt: TGTGCCAGCAGTTACCTCGGGACAGACAACACTGAAGCTTTCTTT

v_gene: TRBV20-1
j_gene: TRBJ2-7
abundance: many
d_gene: TRBD2
CDR3aa: CSARGGSGRAYEQYF
CDR3nt: TGCAGTGCTAGAGGGGGTAGCGGGAGGGCCTACGAGCAGTACTTC

v_gene: TRBV6-1
j_gene: TRBJ1-5
abundance: many
d_gene: TRBD1
CDR3aa: CASSQGRGLNQPQHF
CDR3nt: TGTGCCAGCAGTCAAGGCAGGGGGCTAAATCAGCCCCAGCATTTT

v_gene: TRBV19
j_gene: TRBJ1-1
abundance: few
d_gene: NA
CDR3aa: CASTFRGGGVSGEAFF
CDR3nt: TGTGCCAGTACCTTTCGGGGCGGAGGGGTTTCTGGTGAAGCTTTCTTT

v_gene: TRBV4-1
j_gene: TRBJ1-1
abundance: few
d_gene: TRBD1
CDR3aa: CASSRIQGAGTEAFF
CDR3nt: TGCGCCAGCAGCCGGATACAGGGGGCCGGCACTGAAGCTTTCTTT

v_gene: TRBV29-1
j_gene: TRBJ2-1
abundance: NA
d_gene: NA
CDR3aa: CSVDDNNEQFF
CDR3nt: TGCAGCGTCGACGACAACAATGAGCAGTTCTTC

v_gene: TRBV20-1
j_gene: TRBJ2-7
abundance: many
d_gene: TRBD2
CDR3aa: CSALAGGPNEQYF
CDR3nt: TGCAGTGCGTTAGCGGGAGGGCCCAACGAGCAGTACTTC

v_gene: TRBV28
j_gene: TRBJ2-1
abundance: many
d_gene: NA
CDR3aa: CASRRVDDNEQFF
CDR3nt: TGTGCCAGCAGACGGGTAGACGACAATGAGCAGTTCTTC

v_gene: TRBV5-1
j_gene: TRBJ2-3
abundance: many
d_gene: TRBD2
CDR3aa: CASSLVGGLAGTSTDTQYF
CDR3nt: TGCGCCAGCAGCTTGGTTGGCGGACTAGCGGGAACTAGCACAGATACGCAGTATTTT

v_gene: TRBV7-9
j_gene: TRBJ2-5
abundance: few
d_gene: NA
CDR3aa: CASSLQSYTQETQYF
CDR3nt: TGTGCCAGCAGCTTACAGAGTTATACCCAAGAGACCCAGTACTTC